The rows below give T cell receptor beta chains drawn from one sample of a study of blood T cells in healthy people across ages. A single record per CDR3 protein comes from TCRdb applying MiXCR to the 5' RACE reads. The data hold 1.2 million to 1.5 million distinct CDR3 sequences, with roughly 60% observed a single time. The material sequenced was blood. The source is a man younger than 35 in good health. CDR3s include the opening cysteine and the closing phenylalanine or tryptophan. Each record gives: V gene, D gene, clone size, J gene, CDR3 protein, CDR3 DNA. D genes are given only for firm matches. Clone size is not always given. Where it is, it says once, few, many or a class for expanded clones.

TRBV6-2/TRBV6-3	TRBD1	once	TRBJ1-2	CACRTGTGVGYTF	TGTGCCTGCAGAACCGGGACAGGGGTCGGCTACACCTTC
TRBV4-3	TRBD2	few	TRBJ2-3	CASSQDGAGTSTDTQYF	TGCGCCAGCAGCCAAGATGGAGCGGGGACTAGCACAGATACGCAGTATTTT
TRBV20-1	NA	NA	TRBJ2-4	CSALRGAKNIQYF	TGCAGTGCCTTACGGGGAGCCAAAAACATTCAGTACTTC
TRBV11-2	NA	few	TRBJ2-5	CASSQGWTYQEGQETQYF	TGTGCCAGCAGCCAGGGGTGGACATACCAAGAAGGGCAAGAGACCCAGTACTTC
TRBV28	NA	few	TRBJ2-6	CASSSRNSGANVLTF	TGTGCCAGCAGTTCGAGGAACTCTGGGGCCAACGTCCTGACTTTC
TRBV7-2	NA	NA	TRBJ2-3	CASSFSLGSDTQYF	TGTGCCAGCAGCTTTAGTCTAGGGTCAGATACGCAGTATTTT
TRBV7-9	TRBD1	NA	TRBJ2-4	CASSFLGQGGPLYF	TGTGCCAGCAGCTTTCTCGGACAGGGCGGACCTTTGTACTTC
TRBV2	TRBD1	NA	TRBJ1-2	CASRDRGSPQVYGYTF	TGTGCCAGCCGGGACAGGGGTTCCCCGCAGGTATATGGCTACACCTTC
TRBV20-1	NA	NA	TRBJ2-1	CSAPGETVRGNNEQFF	TGCAGTGCCCCTGGGGAAACAGTAAGGGGGAACAATGAGCAGTTCTTC
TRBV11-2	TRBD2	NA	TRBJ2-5	CASRADLAEQYF	TGTGCCAGCAGGGCAGATCTAGCGGAGCAGTACTTC
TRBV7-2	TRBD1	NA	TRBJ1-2	CASSLSGQGASYTF	TGTGCCAGCAGCTTAAGCGGGCAGGGGGCAAGCTACACCTTC
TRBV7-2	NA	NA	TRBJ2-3	CASSYSAANTDTQYF	TGTGCCAGCAGCTATTCAGCGGCGAACACAGATACACAGTATTTT
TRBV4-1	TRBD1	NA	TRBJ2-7	CASRPTRTGPYEQYF	TGCGCCAGCCGGCCAACTAGGACAGGGCCCTACGAGCAGTACTTC
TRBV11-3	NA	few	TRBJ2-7	CASSLDRSGRGSYEQYF	TGTGCCAGCAGCTTAGATCGGTCGGGGCGCGGGTCCTACGAGCAGTACTTC
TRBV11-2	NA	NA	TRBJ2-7	CASSLVGGFYEQYF	TGTGCCAGCAGCTTAGTGGGCGGGTTCTACGAGCAGTACTTC
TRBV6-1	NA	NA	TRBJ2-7	CASSPEVAAIYEQYF	TGTGCCAGCAGCCCCGAGGTAGCGGCTATCTACGAGCAGTACTTC
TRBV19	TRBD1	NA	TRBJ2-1	CASSTTGQAGEQFF	TGTGCCAGTAGTACGACCGGACAGGCCGGCGAGCAGTTCTTC
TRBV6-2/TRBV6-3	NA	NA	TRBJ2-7	CASSYRVRGATYEQYF	TGTGCCAGCAGTTACCGGGTGAGGGGCGCAACCTACGAGCAGTACTTC
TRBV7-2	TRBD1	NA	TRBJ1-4	CASSTRQGTEKLFF	TGTGCCAGCAGCACTAGACAGGGGACTGAAAAACTGTTTTTT
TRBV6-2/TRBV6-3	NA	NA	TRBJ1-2	CASSYGVQGTF	TGTGCCAGCAGTTACGGGGTCCAGGGCACCTTC
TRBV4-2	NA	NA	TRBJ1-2	CASSQDHQTSNYGYTF	TGTGCCAGCAGCCAAGATCACCAGACTTCTAACTATGGCTACACCTTC
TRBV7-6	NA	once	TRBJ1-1	CASSLNPNEAFF	TGTGCCAGCAGCTTAAACCCTAACGAAGCTTTCTTT
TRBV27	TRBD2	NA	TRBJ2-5	CASSLRESGTSGQETQYF	TGTGCCAGCAGTCTTAGGGAATCCGGGACTAGCGGTCAAGAGACCCAGTACTTC
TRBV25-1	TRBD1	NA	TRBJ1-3	CASSEAGTGDIGNTIYF	TGTGCCAGCAGTGAAGCCGGAACAGGGGACATAGGAAACACCATATATTTT
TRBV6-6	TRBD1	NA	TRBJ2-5	CASREPTGVETQYF	TGTGCCAGCAGGGAACCCACAGGGGTAGAGACCCAGTACTTC
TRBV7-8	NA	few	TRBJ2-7	CASREYEQVVYEQYF	TGTGCCAGCCGCGAGTACGAGCAGGTCGTCTACGAGCAGTACTTC
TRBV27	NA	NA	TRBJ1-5	CASSRGHDQPQHF	TGTGCCAGCAGTCGGGGACACGATCAGCCCCAGCATTTT
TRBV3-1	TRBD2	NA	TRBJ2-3	CASSQSLAGYTDTQYF	TGTGCCAGCAGCCAATCACTAGCGGGGTACACAGATACGCAGTATTTT
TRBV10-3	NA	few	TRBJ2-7	CAFFYEQYF	TGTGCCTTCTTCTACGAGCAGTACTTC
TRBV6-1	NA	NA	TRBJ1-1	CASNPQGINTEAFF	TGTGCCAGCAACCCACAGGGCATAAACACTGAAGCTTTCTTT
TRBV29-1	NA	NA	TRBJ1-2	CSVRRRLSYGYTF	TGCAGCGTCCGGAGACGCCTTAGCTATGGCTACACCTTC
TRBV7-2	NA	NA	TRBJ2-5	CASNLNAGGKETQYF	TGTGCCAGCAACTTAAACGCAGGGGGGAAAGAGACCCAGTACTTC
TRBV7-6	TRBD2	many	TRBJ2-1	CASSQLAGYNEQFF	TGTGCCAGCAGTCAACTAGCGGGATACAATGAGCAGTTCTTC
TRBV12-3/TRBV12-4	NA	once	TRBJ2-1	CASSSDSVEQFF	TGTGCCAGCAGTTCCGATAGTGTTGAGCAGTTCTTC
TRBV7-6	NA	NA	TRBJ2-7	CASSRSNYYEQYF	TGTGCCAGCAGCCGCTCCAATTACTACGAGCAGTACTTC
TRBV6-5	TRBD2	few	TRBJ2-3	CASSYSTSGGTDTQYF	TGTGCCAGCAGTTACTCGACTAGCGGGGGCACAGATACGCAGTATTTT
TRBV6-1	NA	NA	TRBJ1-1	CASSVRTENTEAFF	TGTGCCAGCAGTGTGCGGACAGAGAACACTGAAGCTTTCTTT
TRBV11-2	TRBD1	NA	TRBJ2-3	CASSSEGASVGAQSDTQYF	TGTGCCAGCAGCTCAGAGGGGGCTTCTGTCGGGGCGCAGTCAGATACGCAGTATTTT
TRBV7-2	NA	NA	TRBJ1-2	CASSARAPGDGYTF	TGTGCCAGCAGCGCTAGAGCACCGGGAGATGGCTACACCTTC
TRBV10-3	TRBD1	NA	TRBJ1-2	CAIRDREDYGYTF	TGTGCCATCCGGGACAGGGAAGACTATGGCTACACCTTC
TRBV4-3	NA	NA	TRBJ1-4	CASSQGRADEKLFF	TGCGCCAGCAGCCAGGGCAGGGCAGACGAAAAACTGTTTTTT
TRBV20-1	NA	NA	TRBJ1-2	CSARGLDLQRDYGYTF	TGCAGTGCTAGAGGCTTGGACCTACAGAGGGACTATGGCTACACCTTC
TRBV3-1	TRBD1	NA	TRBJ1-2	CASSSGQTKGYTF	TGTGCCAGCAGCTCGGGACAGACGAAGGGCTACACCTTC
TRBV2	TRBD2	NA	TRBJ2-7	CASTWTSGYEQYF	TGTGCCAGCACCTGGACTAGCGGTTACGAGCAGTACTTC
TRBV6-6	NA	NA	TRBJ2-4	CASGTWEGASNIQYF	TGTGCCAGCGGGACCTGGGAGGGGGCATCAAACATTCAGTACTTC
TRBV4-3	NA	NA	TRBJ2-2	CASSQVLRGPKGGELFF	TGCGCCAGCAGCCAAGTCCTGCGAGGGCCGAAGGGCGGGGAGCTGTTTTTT
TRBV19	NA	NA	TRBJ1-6	CASSQGFWTYNSPLHF	TGTGCCAGTAGCCAGGGGTTCTGGACCTATAATTCACCCCTCCACTTT
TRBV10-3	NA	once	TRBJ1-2	CAISEMDDGYTF	TGTGCCATCAGTGAAATGGATGATGGCTACACCTTC
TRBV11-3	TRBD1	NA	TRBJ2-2	CASSGRGQRNTGELFF	TGTGCCAGCAGCGGCCGGGGACAGCGGAACACCGGGGAGCTGTTTTTT
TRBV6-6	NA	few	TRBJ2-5	CASGGSREGTQYF	TGTGCCAGCGGAGGATCCCGTGAGGGGACCCAGTACTTC
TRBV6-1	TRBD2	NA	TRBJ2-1	CASSEPAGTSVDNEQFF	TGTGCCAGCAGTGAACCAGCAGGGACTAGCGTGGACAATGAGCAGTTCTTC
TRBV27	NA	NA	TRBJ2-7	CASSPTPWLSYEQYF	TGTGCCAGCAGTCCCACTCCCTGGCTGTCCTACGAGCAGTACTTC
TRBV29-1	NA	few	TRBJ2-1	CSALWGIEQFF	TGCAGCGCCCTGTGGGGAATTGAGCAGTTCTTC
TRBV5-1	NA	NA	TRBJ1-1	CASSLAGRVGFLNTEAFF	TGCGCCAGCAGCTTGGCCGGCAGGGTTGGCTTTCTGAACACTGAAGCTTTCTTT
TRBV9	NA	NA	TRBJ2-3	CASTSRGGRGGTDTQYF	TGTGCCAGCACCTCACGCGGAGGGAGAGGAGGCACAGATACGCAGTATTTT
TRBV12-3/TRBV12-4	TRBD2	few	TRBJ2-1	CASSGTSGETPGQFF	TGTGCCAGCAGTGGAACTAGCGGAGAGACGCCTGGGCAGTTCTTC
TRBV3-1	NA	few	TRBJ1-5	CASSPTGRNQPQHF	TGTGCCAGCAGCCCCACTGGGCGGAATCAGCCCCAGCATTTT
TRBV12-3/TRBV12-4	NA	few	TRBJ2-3	CASTFADTQYF	TGTGCCAGCACCTTCGCCGATACGCAGTATTTT
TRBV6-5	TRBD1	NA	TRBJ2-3	CASSQPGQEADTQYF	TGTGCCAGCAGTCAACCGGGACAGGAAGCAGATACGCAGTATTTT